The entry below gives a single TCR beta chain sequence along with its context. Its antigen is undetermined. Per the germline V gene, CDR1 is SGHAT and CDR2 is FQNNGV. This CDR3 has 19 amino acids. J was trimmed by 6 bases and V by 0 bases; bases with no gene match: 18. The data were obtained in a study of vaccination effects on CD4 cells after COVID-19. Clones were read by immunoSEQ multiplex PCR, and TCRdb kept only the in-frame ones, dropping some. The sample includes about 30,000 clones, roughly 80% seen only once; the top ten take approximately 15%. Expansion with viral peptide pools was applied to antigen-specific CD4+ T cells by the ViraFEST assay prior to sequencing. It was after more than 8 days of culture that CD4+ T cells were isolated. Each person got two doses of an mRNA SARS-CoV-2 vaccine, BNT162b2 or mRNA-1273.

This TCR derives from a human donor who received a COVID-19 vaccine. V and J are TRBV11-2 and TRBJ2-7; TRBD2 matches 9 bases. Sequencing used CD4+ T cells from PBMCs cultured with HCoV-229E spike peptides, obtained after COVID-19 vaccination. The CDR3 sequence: CASSLDFYIRQGLAPEQYF. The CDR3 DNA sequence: TGTGCCAGCAGCTTAGATTTTTATATTAGACAGGGACTAGCTCCCGAGCAGTACTTC.